A selection of T cell receptor beta chains follows, all from one sample in a study of blood T cell repertoires in COVID-19. TCRdb's copy holds only in-frame clones and misses some; the assay was immunoSEQ multiplex PCR. Of about 33,000 clones in the sample, about 78% were seen once. Sequencing used peripheral blood. All receptors derive from a man aged 80 or over with acute or convalescent COVID-19. Each CDR3 is given with its conserved first and last residue. A D gene is named only where the DNA matches it firmly. Where a row states a size, it is once, few, many or the class of an expanded clone; other rows omit it.

clone_size	v_call	d_call	j_call	cdr3_aa	cdr3_nt
.	TRBV29-1	TRBD1	TRBJ2-2	CSVITRGITGELFF	TGCAGCGTAATCACCAGGGGGATCACCGGGGAGCTGTTTTTT
.	TRBV15	TRBD2	TRBJ2-3	CATSWDSGGTDTQYF	TGTGCCACCAGCTGGGATAGCGGGGGCACAGATACGCAGTATTTT
.	TRBV5-1	.	TRBJ1-2	CASSALGANYGYTF	TGCGCCAGCAGCGCGCTTGGAGCTAACTATGGCTACACCTTC
.	TRBV11-2	TRBD2	TRBJ2-3	CASSLTAGGPHTQYF	TGTGCCAGCAGCCTAACAGCGGGGGGGCCGCATACGCAGTATTTT
.	TRBV5-1	.	TRBJ2-3	CASSLNSVSTDTQYF	TGCGCCAGCAGCTTGAATAGCGTAAGCACAGATACGCAGTATTTT
.	TRBV30	.	TRBJ2-1	CAWSVRGLSSYNEQFF	TGTGCCTGGAGTGTAAGGGGCTTGAGCTCCTACAATGAGCAGTTCTTC
few	TRBV19	TRBD1	TRBJ1-2	CASSPGQGYGYTF	TGTGCCAGTAGTCCGGGACAGGGCTATGGCTACACCTTC
.	TRBV3-1/TRBV3-2	TRBD2	TRBJ2-2	CASSAPPSGGAAGELFF	TGTGCCAGCAGCGCCCCTCCTAGCGGGGGGGCCGCCGGGGAGCTGTTTTTT
few	TRBV11-2	.	TRBJ2-3	CASSFLAGTSTDTQYF	TGTGCCAGCAGTTTTCTCGCGGGGACTAGCACAGATACGCAGTATTTT
.	TRBV20-1	.	TRBJ1-6	CSASRQYALNSPLHF	TGCAGTGCTAGTCGACAGTATGCACTTAATTCACCCCTCCACTTT
.	TRBV19	.	TRBJ2-7	CASSEDRTSLPEQYF	TGTGCCAGTAGTGAAGACAGAACCTCCTTACCCGAGCAGTACTTC
once	TRBV18	TRBD1	TRBJ2-1	CASNRDRVTNEQFF	TGTGCCAGCAACCGGGACAGGGTGACCAATGAGCAGTTCTTC
.	TRBV6-5	.	TRBJ2-1	CASSFIASSYNEQFF	TGTGCCAGCAGTTTTATAGCGAGCTCCTACAATGAGCAGTTCTTC
.	TRBV5-1	TRBD1	TRBJ1-1	CASSLSQGITEAFF	TGCGCCAGCAGCTTGTCACAGGGGATCACTGAAGCTTTCTTT
.	TRBV6-5	.	TRBJ2-7	CASLVPGASYEQYF	TGTGCCAGCCTCGTTCCTGGGGCCTCCTACGAGCAGTACTTC
.	TRBV4-1	.	TRBJ2-3	CASSQVVDTQYF	TGCGCCAGCAGCCAAGTAGTAGATACGCAGTATTTT
.	TRBV6-1	.	TRBJ1-2	CASSETGDPLVYTF	TGTGCCAGCAGTGAGACCGGAGACCCGCTGGTTTACACCTTC
once	TRBV12-5	.	TRBJ2-7	CASGLPGGTGYF	TGTGCTAGTGGTTTGCCCGGGGGGACAGGGTACTTC
.	TRBV28	.	TRBJ1-1	CASSRLDRNTEAFF	TGTGCCAGCAGCCGACTCGATAGAAACACTGAAGCTTTCTTT
.	TRBV7-9	.	TRBJ2-2	CASSLAGRTGELFF	TGTGCCAGCAGCTTAGCAGGGAGGACCGGGGAGCTGTTTTTT
few	TRBV5-1	TRBD1	TRBJ2-3	CASSLGTGVGDTQYF	TGCGCCAGCAGCTTGGGGACAGGGGTTGGGGATACGCAGTATTTT
.	TRBV5-1	.	TRBJ2-3	CASSPSGKTYTDTQYF	TGCGCCAGCAGCCCCTCCGGGAAGACCTACACAGATACGCAGTATTTT
.	TRBV29-1	.	TRBJ1-5	CSAKISNQPQHF	TGCAGCGCTAAAATTAGCAATCAGCCCCAGCATTTT
.	TRBV27	TRBD1	TRBJ1-2	CASSDREEDGYTF	TGTGCCAGCAGTGACAGGGAGGAGGATGGCTACACCTTC
.	TRBV29-1	.	TRBJ2-7	CSVEEGGAFEQYF	TGCAGCGTTGAAGAAGGCGGGGCCTTCGAGCAGTACTTC
.	TRBV11-2	.	TRBJ1-3	CASSQAFGFGSGNTIYF	TGTGCCAGCAGCCAGGCATTCGGTTTTGGTTCCGGAAACACCATATATTTT
.	TRBV3-1/TRBV3-2	TRBD1	TRBJ2-3	CASSLGTGSTDTQYF	TGTGCCAGCAGCCTCGGGACAGGGAGCACAGATACGCAGTATTTT
.	TRBV5-8	.	TRBJ1-4	CASSLNPGLETNEKLFF	TGTGCCAGCAGCTTAAACCCAGGGTTGGAAACTAATGAAAAACTGTTTTTT
.	TRBV9	.	TRBJ1-5	CASSVRVTSNQPQHF	TGTGCCAGCAGCGTCCGGGTTACGAGCAATCAGCCCCAGCATTTT